A selection of T cell receptor beta chains follows, all from one sample in a study of PD-1 blockade in classical Hodgkin lymphoma. TCRdb's table, derived via immunoSEQ multiplex PCR, lists solely in-frame clones and lacks some. The sample has tens of thousands of clones, 70% to 90% seen once. The sequencing here drew on peripheral blood mononuclear cells (PBMCs), taken before the fourth cycle of nivolumab. Receptors were obtained from a human donor with classical Hodgkin lymphoma. CDR3s include the opening cysteine and the closing phenylalanine or tryptophan. Each record gives: clone size, D gene, V gene, J gene, CDR3 DNA, CDR3 protein. The D gene is left open where the match is weak. Rows may omit the clone size; those that give it use once, few, many or a size class.

size: -; D: -; V: TRBV5-1; J: TRBJ1-3; DNA: TGCGCCAGCAGCTTTGGCAGGGCTGGAAACACCATATATTTT; CDR3: CASSFGRAGNTIYF
size: -; D: TRBD1; V: TRBV18; J: TRBJ2-7; DNA: TGTGCCAGCTCCACCGGGACAGGGACCTACGAGCAGTACTTC; CDR3: CASSTGTGTYEQYF
size: -; D: -; V: TRBV9; J: TRBJ1-2; DNA: TGTGCCAGCAGCGTAGGATTTTCCCCAGAGAACTATGGCTACACCTTC; CDR3: CASSVGFSPENYGYTF
size: -; D: -; V: TRBV5-1; J: TRBJ2-5; DNA: TGCGCCAGCAAGCCACAGCCTATGATCCAAGAGACCCAGTACTTC; CDR3: CASKPQPMIQETQYF
size: -; D: -; V: TRBV5-1; J: TRBJ2-2; DNA: TGCGCCAGCAGCTTGGCCGTCTCAAGCACCGGGGAGCTGTTTTTT; CDR3: CASSLAVSSTGELFF
size: -; D: -; V: TRBV18; J: TRBJ1-1; DNA: TGTGCCAGCTCACCCTACGACGGGAACACTGAAGCTTTCTTT; CDR3: CASSPYDGNTEAFF
size: -; D: -; V: TRBV28; J: TRBJ1-1; DNA: TGTGCCAGCAGACGAGGGTTGACTGAAGCTTTCTTT; CDR3: CASRRGLTEAFF
size: -; D: TRBD2; V: TRBV5-5; J: TRBJ2-5; DNA: TGTGCCAGCAGCTTGATGGCGGGGGGGCCGGGAGAGACCCAGTACTTC; CDR3: CASSLMAGGPGETQYF
size: once; D: -; V: TRBV5-1; J: TRBJ2-2; DNA: TGCGCCAGCAGCTTGGGCAGGGTAGATACCGGGGAGCTGTTTTTT; CDR3: CASSLGRVDTGELFF
size: -; D: TRBD2; V: TRBV5-1; J: TRBJ2-3; DNA: TGCGCCAGCAGCCCCGGACTAGCGGGGCTTAGCACAGATACGCAGTATTTT; CDR3: CASSPGLAGLSTDTQYF
size: once; D: -; V: TRBV2; J: TRBJ2-6; DNA: TGTGCCAGCAGTGTACCAGGGGAGATACTGGGGGCCAACGTCCTGACTTTC; CDR3: CASSVPGEILGANVLTF
size: -; D: TRBD1; V: TRBV6-5; J: TRBJ2-7; DNA: TGTGCCAGCAGTTACTCAGGACAGGGGTGGTACGAGCAGTACTTC; CDR3: CASSYSGQGWYEQYF
size: -; D: TRBD2; V: TRBV7-9; J: TRBJ2-7; DNA: TGTGCCAGCAGGACTAGCGGGGGGTCCTACGAGCAGTACTTC; CDR3: CASRTSGGSYEQYF
size: -; D: TRBD2; V: TRBV5-6; J: TRBJ2-5; DNA: TGTGCCAGCAGCTTGGTTGGACTAGCGGGGGCGTTGGCCCAGTACTTC; CDR3: CASSLVGLAGALAQYF
size: -; D: -; V: TRBV6-5; J: TRBJ2-2; DNA: TGTGCCAGCAACTCGGAAGGGATTAACACCGGGGAGCTGTTTTTT; CDR3: CASNSEGINTGELFF
size: once; D: TRBD1; V: TRBV7-9; J: TRBJ1-6; DNA: TGTGCCAGCAGCTTAGCGCTCCGACAGGGAGAATCACCCCTCCACTTT; CDR3: CASSLALRQGESPLHF
size: few; D: TRBD1; V: TRBV5-1; J: TRBJ1-5; DNA: TGCGCCAGCAGCAGGACAGGGGATCAGCCCCAGCATTTT; CDR3: CASSRTGDQPQHF
size: few; D: -; V: TRBV7-6; J: TRBJ2-7; DNA: TGTGCCAGCAGCTTAGGGGTAGACGAGCAGTACTTC; CDR3: CASSLGVDEQYF
size: -; D: TRBD1; V: TRBV28; J: TRBJ1-1; DNA: TGTGCCAGCAGTACAGGGGGGAGGTACACTGAAGCTTTCTTT; CDR3: CASSTGGRYTEAFF
size: -; D: -; V: TRBV5-1; J: TRBJ1-1; DNA: TGCGCCAGCAGCCTCGACGGAAGATACACTGAAGCTTTCTTT; CDR3: CASSLDGRYTEAFF
size: -; D: -; V: TRBV11-2; J: TRBJ1-3; DNA: TGTGCCACTCGGGACATGCCTGCTGGAAACACCATATATTTT; CDR3: CATRDMPAGNTIYF
size: -; D: -; V: TRBV28; J: TRBJ2-7; DNA: TGTGCCAGCAGTTTATATCCCGCAGCCCAGGCCGACGACGAGCAGTACTTC; CDR3: CASSLYPAAQADDEQYF
size: -; D: -; V: TRBV5-1; J: TRBJ2-7; DNA: TGCGCCAGCAGCTCGGGCTCCTACGAGCAGTACTTC; CDR3: CASSSGSYEQYF
size: -; D: -; V: TRBV19; J: TRBJ2-3; DNA: TGTGCCAGTAGTATAGGGGCAGCGGACACAGATACGCAGTATTTT; CDR3: CASSIGAADTDTQYF
size: -; D: -; V: TRBV18; J: TRBJ1-2; DNA: TGTGCCAGCTCACCTGAAGGTACCTATGGCTACACCTTC; CDR3: CASSPEGTYGYTF
size: -; D: TRBD1; V: TRBV5-1; J: TRBJ1-3; DNA: TGCGCCAGCAGTACAGGGGGCCCCCTCTCTGGAAACACCATATATTTT; CDR3: CASSTGGPLSGNTIYF
size: -; D: -; V: TRBV5-1; J: TRBJ2-7; DNA: TGCGCCAGCAGCATCCAGGGGCTACAGTACTTC; CDR3: CASSIQGLQYF
size: -; D: TRBD1; V: TRBV9; J: TRBJ2-7; DNA: TGTGCCAGCAGCGTAGGGGACAGGGACGAGCAGTACTTC; CDR3: CASSVGDRDEQYF
size: -; D: -; V: TRBV7-6; J: TRBJ2-1; DNA: TGTGCCAGCAGCCCCGGGGTAGGGAATGAGCAGTTCTTC; CDR3: CASSPGVGNEQFF
size: -; D: -; V: TRBV5-1; J: TRBJ2-7; DNA: TGCGCCAGCAGCATGGAGGGGACGGTTGTGTACGAGCAGTACTTC; CDR3: CASSMEGTVVYEQYF
size: -; D: TRBD1; V: TRBV29-1; J: TRBJ2-7; DNA: TGCAGCGTTGAAAAGGCACAGGGGGGTGCCTACGAGCAGTACTTC; CDR3: CSVEKAQGGAYEQYF
size: -; D: TRBD1; V: TRBV5-1; J: TRBJ2-5; DNA: TGCGCCAGCAGCTTAACAGGGGTCCAAGAGACCCAGTACTTC; CDR3: CASSLTGVQETQYF
size: -; D: -; V: TRBV27; J: TRBJ2-1; DNA: TGTGCCAGCAGTCCCTCTTCCGGGGCCTCCTACAATGAGCAGTTCTTC; CDR3: CASSPSSGASYNEQFF
size: once; D: -; V: TRBV9; J: TRBJ2-2; DNA: TGTGCCAGCAGCGTAGTCCAGAGCACCGGGGAGCTGTTTTTT; CDR3: CASSVVQSTGELFF
size: -; D: -; V: TRBV19; J: TRBJ2-7; DNA: TGTGCCAGGACACAGGGTGCTCCCTACGAGCAGTACTTC; CDR3: CARTQGAPYEQYF
size: -; D: -; V: TRBV28; J: TRBJ2-5; DNA: TGTGCCAGCAGTTTTGACCGGGAGACCCAGTACTTC; CDR3: CASSFDRETQYF
size: -; D: -; V: TRBV27; J: TRBJ2-7; DNA: TGTGCCAGCAGTTCACGGCTAGAGGTTTCCTACGAGCAGTACTTC; CDR3: CASSSRLEVSYEQYF
size: -; D: -; V: TRBV5-1; J: TRBJ2-2; DNA: TGCGCCAGCAGCGCCGCGAACACCGGGGAGCTGTTTTTT; CDR3: CASSAANTGELFF
size: -; D: TRBD1; V: TRBV10-3; J: TRBJ1-4; DNA: TGTGCCATCAGTGAGCCCGCAAACGACAGGGGGGGTGAAAAACTGTTTTTT; CDR3: CAISEPANDRGGEKLFF
size: -; D: -; V: TRBV5-1; J: TRBJ1-6; DNA: TGCGCCAGCAGCTTGTTAGGTCCGGGGGGTAATTCACCCCTCCACTTT; CDR3: CASSLLGPGGNSPLHF
size: -; D: TRBD2; V: TRBV5-1; J: TRBJ2-5; DNA: TGCGCCAGCAGCTCGACTAGCGGGGTACAAGAGACCCAGTACTTC; CDR3: CASSSTSGVQETQYF
size: once; D: TRBD2; V: TRBV5-1; J: TRBJ2-2; DNA: TGCGCCAGCAGCTTGGTCGCCGGCGGGAGCACCGGGGAGCTGTTTTTT; CDR3: CASSLVAGGSTGELFF
size: -; D: -; V: TRBV5-1; J: TRBJ2-2; DNA: TGCGCCAGCAGCTTGGGTCTAGAGGGACCCAACACCGGGGAGCTGTTTTTT; CDR3: CASSLGLEGPNTGELFF
size: -; D: TRBD1; V: TRBV5-1; J: TRBJ1-1; DNA: TGCGCCAGCAGCCAGGGACAGAATGAAGCTTTCTTT; CDR3: CASSQGQNEAFF
size: -; D: TRBD2; V: TRBV5-6; J: TRBJ2-3; DNA: TGTGCCAGCAGCTTCAGCGGGGGGGCCTCAACAGATACGCAGTATTTT; CDR3: CASSFSGGASTDTQYF
size: once; D: -; V: TRBV2; J: TRBJ1-2; DNA: TGTGCCAGCAGTGATTTGGGGGGAGGAAGCTACACCTTC; CDR3: CASSDLGGGSYTF
size: -; D: -; V: TRBV2; J: TRBJ1-2; DNA: TGTGCCAGCAGTGAGGGAGGGGAGCTGCAGTTTGGCTACACCTTC; CDR3: CASSEGGELQFGYTF
size: few; D: -; V: TRBV6-6; J: TRBJ1-2; DNA: TGTGCCAGCAGTTACCCCTCCTATGGCTACACCTTC; CDR3: CASSYPSYGYTF
size: -; D: TRBD1; V: TRBV6-5; J: TRBJ2-2; DNA: TGTGCCAGCATTCGGACAGGGGGTTACACCGGGGAGCTGTTTTTT; CDR3: CASIRTGGYTGELFF
size: -; D: TRBD2; V: TRBV5-4; J: TRBJ2-7; DNA: TGTGCCAGCAGCATCCGGACTAGCGGGGGGGCCGAGTACTTC; CDR3: CASSIRTSGGAEYF
size: -; D: -; V: TRBV7-9; J: TRBJ2-7; DNA: TGTGCCAGCAGCTTACCGCCTTATGAGCAGTACTTC; CDR3: CASSLPPYEQYF
size: -; D: -; V: TRBV27; J: TRBJ2-5; DNA: TGTGCCAGCAGTTTGAGACAGGACGCCCGGGAGACCCAGTACTTC; CDR3: CASSLRQDARETQYF
size: -; D: -; V: TRBV5-1; J: TRBJ1-1; DNA: TGCGCCAGCGCTCCCGCGGGTGCAAAAAACACTGAAGCTTTCTTT; CDR3: CASAPAGAKNTEAFF
size: once; D: -; V: TRBV4-1; J: TRBJ1-6; DNA: TGCGCCAGCAGCCAAGAGCGGGCCATCTCGTCCTCACCCCTCCACTTT; CDR3: CASSQERAISSSPLHF
size: -; D: -; V: TRBV29-1; J: TRBJ2-7; DNA: TGCAGCACTGGGGGTCAATGGATTACCTACGAGCAGTGCTTC; CDR3: CSTGGQWITYEQCF